The 3 T cell receptor beta chains reported below all come from one sample, sequenced in a study of blood T cell repertoires in COVID-19. Here immunoSEQ multiplex PCR was the method, and the copy in TCRdb shows in-frame clones only, minus some. There are 150,000 to 200,000 clones in the sample; 90% to 95% occur only once, and about 5% lies in the top ten. The specimen was peripheral blood. These receptors all come from a woman in her 50s with acute or convalescent COVID-19.

The chain carries TRBV6-5 and TRBJ2-1; TRBD2 matches at 9 bases. Germline V CDR1 and CDR2: MNHEY, SVGAGI. The CDR3 is made up of 15 amino acids. The junction had 9 bases not matched to a gene; V was cut back by 8 bases and J by 4 bases. The CDR3 region is CASQKVGLAYNEQFF. DNA of the CDR3: TGTGCCAGCCAGAAGGTGGGACTAGCTTACAATGAGCAGTTCTTC.

The chain recombines TRBV29-1 with TRBJ1-1, with 7 bases that match TRBD1. The CDR3 has 13 amino acids. V was pared by 4 bases and J by 1 base, with 3 bases of the junction left unmatched. CDR1 and CDR2 from the germline V gene are SQVTM and ANQGSEA. In DNA, the CDR3 is TGCAGCGTTGGAAACAGGGGGAACACTGAAGCTTTCTTT. Its protein product is CSVGNRGNTEAFF.

In its sample, this clone was seen once. The V call is TRBV1, the J call TRBJ2-5; TRBD2, the D gene given by the table, was not confirmed from the DNA. TRBV1 is termed a pseudogene. The CDR3 covers 20 residues. CDR3 nucleotide sequence: TGCACCAGCAGCTACGACTTTGAGCGGGAGGGCCGCGTGGAGCAAGAGACCCAGTACTTC. Its translation: CTSSYDFEREGRVEQETQYF.